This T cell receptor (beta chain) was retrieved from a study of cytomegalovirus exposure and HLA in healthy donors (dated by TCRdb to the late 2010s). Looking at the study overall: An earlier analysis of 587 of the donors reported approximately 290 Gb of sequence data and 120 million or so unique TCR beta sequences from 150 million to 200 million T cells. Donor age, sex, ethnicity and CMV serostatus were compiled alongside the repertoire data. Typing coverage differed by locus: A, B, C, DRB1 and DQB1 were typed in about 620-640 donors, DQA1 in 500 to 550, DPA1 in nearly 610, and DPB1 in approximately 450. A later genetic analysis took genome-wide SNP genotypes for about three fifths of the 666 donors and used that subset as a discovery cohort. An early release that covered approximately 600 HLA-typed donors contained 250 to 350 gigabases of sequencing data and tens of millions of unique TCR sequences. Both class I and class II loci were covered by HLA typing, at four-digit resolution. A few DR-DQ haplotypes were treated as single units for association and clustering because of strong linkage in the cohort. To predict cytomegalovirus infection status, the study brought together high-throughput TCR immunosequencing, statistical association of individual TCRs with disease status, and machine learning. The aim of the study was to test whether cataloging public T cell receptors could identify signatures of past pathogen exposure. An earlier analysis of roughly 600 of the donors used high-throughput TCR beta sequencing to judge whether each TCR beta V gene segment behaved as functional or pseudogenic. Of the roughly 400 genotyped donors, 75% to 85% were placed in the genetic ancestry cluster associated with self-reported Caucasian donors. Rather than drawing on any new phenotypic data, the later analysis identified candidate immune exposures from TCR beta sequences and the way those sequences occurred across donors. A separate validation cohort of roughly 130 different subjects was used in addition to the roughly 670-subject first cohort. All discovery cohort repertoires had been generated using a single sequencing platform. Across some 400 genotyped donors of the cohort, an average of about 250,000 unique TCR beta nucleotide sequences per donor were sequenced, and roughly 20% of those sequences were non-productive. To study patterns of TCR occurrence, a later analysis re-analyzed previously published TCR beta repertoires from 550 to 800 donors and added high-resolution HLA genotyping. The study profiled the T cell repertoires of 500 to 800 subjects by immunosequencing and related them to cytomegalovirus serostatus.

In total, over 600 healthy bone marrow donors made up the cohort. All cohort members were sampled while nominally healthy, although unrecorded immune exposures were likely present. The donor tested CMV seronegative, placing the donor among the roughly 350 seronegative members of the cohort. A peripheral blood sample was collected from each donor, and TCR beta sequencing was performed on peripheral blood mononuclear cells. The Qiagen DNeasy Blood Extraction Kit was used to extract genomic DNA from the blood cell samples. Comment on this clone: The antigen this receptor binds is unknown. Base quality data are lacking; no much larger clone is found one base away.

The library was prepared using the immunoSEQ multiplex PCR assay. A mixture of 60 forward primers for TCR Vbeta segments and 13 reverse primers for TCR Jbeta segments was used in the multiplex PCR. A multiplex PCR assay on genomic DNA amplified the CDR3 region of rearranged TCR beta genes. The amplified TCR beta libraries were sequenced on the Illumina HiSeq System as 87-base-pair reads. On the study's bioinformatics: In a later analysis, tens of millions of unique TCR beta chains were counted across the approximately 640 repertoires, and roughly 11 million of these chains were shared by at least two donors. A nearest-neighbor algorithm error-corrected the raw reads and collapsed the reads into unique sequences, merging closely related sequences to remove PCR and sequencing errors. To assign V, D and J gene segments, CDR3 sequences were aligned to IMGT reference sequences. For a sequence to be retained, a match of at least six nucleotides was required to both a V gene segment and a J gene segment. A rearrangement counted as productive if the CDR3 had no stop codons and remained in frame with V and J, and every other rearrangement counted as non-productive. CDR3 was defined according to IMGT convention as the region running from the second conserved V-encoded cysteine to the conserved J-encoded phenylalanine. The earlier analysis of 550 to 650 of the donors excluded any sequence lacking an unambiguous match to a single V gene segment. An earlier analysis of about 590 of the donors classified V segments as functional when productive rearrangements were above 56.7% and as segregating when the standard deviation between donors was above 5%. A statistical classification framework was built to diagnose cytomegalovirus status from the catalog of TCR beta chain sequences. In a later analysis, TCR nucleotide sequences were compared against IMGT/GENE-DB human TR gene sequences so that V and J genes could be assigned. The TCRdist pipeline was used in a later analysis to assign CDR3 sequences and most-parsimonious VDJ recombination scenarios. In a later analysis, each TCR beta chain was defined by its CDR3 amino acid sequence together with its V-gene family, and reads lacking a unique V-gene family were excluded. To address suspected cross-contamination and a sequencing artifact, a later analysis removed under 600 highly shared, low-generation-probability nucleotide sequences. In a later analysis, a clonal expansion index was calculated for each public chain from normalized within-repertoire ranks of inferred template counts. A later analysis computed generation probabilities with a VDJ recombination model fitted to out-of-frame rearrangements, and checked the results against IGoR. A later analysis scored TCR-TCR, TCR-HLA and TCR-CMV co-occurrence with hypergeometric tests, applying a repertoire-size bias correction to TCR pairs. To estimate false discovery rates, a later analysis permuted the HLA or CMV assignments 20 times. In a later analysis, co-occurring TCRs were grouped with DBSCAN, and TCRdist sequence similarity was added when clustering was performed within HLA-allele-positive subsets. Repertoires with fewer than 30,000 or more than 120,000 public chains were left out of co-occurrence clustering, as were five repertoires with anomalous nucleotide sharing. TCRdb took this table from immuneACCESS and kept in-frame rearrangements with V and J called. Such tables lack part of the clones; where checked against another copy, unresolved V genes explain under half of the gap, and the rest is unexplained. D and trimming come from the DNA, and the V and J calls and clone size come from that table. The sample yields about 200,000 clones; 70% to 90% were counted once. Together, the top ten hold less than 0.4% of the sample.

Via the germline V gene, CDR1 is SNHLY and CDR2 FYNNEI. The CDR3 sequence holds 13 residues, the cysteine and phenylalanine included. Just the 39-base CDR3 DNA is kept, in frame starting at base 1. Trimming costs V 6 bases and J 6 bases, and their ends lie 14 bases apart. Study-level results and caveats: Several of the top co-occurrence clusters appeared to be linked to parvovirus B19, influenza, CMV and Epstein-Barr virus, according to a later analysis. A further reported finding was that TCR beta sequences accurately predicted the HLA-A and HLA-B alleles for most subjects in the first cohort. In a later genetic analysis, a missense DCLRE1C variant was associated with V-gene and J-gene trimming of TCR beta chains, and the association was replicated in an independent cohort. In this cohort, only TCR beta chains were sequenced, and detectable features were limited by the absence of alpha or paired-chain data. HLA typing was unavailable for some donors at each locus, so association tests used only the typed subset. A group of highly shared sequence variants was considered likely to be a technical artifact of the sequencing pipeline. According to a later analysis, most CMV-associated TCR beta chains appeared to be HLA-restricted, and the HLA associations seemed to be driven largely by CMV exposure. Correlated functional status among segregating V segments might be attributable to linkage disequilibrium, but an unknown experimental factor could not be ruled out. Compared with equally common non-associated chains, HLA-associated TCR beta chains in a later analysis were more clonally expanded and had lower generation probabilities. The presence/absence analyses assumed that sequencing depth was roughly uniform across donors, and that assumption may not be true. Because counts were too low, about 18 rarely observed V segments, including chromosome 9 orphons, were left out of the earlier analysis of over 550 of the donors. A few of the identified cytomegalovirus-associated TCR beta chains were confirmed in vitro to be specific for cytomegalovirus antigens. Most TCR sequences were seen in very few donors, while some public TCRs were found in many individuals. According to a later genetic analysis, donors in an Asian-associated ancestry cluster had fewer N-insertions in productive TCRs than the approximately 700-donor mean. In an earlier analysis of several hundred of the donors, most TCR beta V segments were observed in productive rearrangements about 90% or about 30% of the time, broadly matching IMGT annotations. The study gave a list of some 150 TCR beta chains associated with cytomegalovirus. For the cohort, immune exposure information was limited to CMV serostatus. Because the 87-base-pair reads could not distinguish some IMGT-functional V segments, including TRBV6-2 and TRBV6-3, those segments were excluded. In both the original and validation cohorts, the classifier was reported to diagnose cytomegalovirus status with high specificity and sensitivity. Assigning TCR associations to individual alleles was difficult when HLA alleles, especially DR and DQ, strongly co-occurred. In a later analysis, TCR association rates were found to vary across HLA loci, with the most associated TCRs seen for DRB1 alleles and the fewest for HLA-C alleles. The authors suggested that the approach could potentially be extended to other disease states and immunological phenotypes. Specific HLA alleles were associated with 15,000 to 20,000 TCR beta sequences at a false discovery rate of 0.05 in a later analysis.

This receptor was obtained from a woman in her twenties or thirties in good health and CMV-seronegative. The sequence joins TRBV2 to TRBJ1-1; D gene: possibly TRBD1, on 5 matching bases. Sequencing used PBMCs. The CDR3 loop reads CASSWVRDSEAFF. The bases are TGTGCCAGCAGCTGGGTGCGGGACTCTGAAGCTTTCTTT.